This T cell receptor beta chain was recorded in a study of T cell responses to AZD1222 COVID-19 vaccine. Germline trimming cut 4 bases from V and 4 bases from J; bases unmatched to any gene: 2. This CDR3 region has 15 residues. CDR1 and CDR2 from the germline V gene are SGHTA and FQGTGA. Sequenced by immunoSEQ multiplex PCR; TCRdb stores in-frame clones only, minus some. The table lists roughly 80,000 clones, about nine tenths of them singletons. The sample in question was peripheral blood, obtained on day 0 of AZD1222 vaccination. The chain recombines TRBV7-3 with TRBJ1-4; 11 positions agree with TRBD1. This clonotype was sampled from an adult in good health. The CDR3 nucleotides read TGTGCCAGCAGCTCCGGGACAGGGGGTAATGAAAAACTGTTTTTT. It codes for CASSSGTGGNEKLFF.